The 24 T cell receptor beta chains below come from one sample, sequenced in a study of blood T cell repertoires in COVID-19 (dated by TCRdb to about 2020). Receptors were amplified or captured by the immunoSEQ multiplex PCR assay. This immuneACCESS table, as held by TCRdb, lists in-frame sequences with V and J called but not all clones. Of the missing ones, under half trace to an unresolved V gene in checked studies; the others have no known cause. The sample has roughly 88,000 clones on record, around nine tenths of them singletons. The ten largest make up 3% to 4% of the sample. What was sequenced was peripheral blood. These receptors were collected from a woman between 45 and 60 years old in a cohort sampled during active COVID-19.

The chain carries TRBV5-6 and TRBJ1-2; D gene unclear. The germline gives CDR1 SGHDT, CDR2 YYEEEE. CDR3 length equals 15 residues. With 4 bases removed from V and 6 bases from J, the gap between germline ends came to 19 bases. CDR3 loop: CASSRVWSRPDGYTF. Here the CDR3 DNA reads TGTGCCAGCAGCCGCGTATGGTCCCGCCCGGATGGCTACACCTTC.

This chain uses TRBV2 with TRBJ1-1, with 9 nucleotides matching TRBD1. This CDR3 is 17 amino acids long. Germline values: CDR1 SNHLY, CDR2 FYNNEI. Germline trimming cut 6 bases from V and 0 bases from J; bases unmatched to any gene: 11. The CDR3 DNA follows: TGTGCCAGCAGCAGACCGGACAGGGGCGAAATGAACACTGAAGCTTTCTTT. Translated, it gives CASSRPDRGEMNTEAFF.

The chain uses TRBV5-1 and TRBJ2-7; 7 bases are a match to TRBD2. The CDR3 has 15 amino acids. Germline CDR1 and CDR2: SGHRS and YFSETQ. V was clipped by 4 bases and J by 0 bases; unmatched bases: 7. Here the CDR3 reads CASSPLGRRSYEQYF. In DNA, the CDR3 is TGCGCCAGCAGCCCTCTCGGGAGGCGCTCCTACGAGCAGTACTTC.

This clone was seen more than once but under ten times. The chain uses TRBV3-1 (or the pseudogene TRBV3-2) and TRBJ1-6; 9 bases are shared with TRBD1. The junction had 5 bases not matched to a gene; V was cut back by 1 base and J by 4 bases. Germline lookup yields CDR1 LGHDT and CDR2 YNNKEL (reference sequence). This CDR3 spans 17 amino acids. Written as DNA, the CDR3 is TGTGCCAGCAGCCAAGGGGGGACAGGGAAGTATAATTCACCCCTCCACTTT. Encoded protein: CASSQGGTGKYNSPLHF.

The V gene is TRBV5-1, the J gene TRBJ1-4; D ambiguous. Deletions cut 7 bases from V and 7 bases from J, with 8 bases between. Germline lookup yields CDR1 SGHRS and CDR2 YFSETQ. This CDR3 region has 11 residues. The CDR3 spells CASCRGEKLFF. Here the CDR3 DNA reads TGCGCCAGCTGCCGGGGTGAAAAACTGTTTTTT.

This clone was seen a single time. This rearrangement joins TRBV6-5 to TRBJ2-1; 7 bases align to TRBD2. Germline values: CDR1 MNHEY, CDR2 SVGAGI. Trimming took 4 bases from V and 4 from J; bases not matched to a gene: 7. The CDR3 totals 15 residues. The DNA for the CDR3 is TGTGCCAGCAGTTGGTCGGGGGAGGGTTACAATGAGCAGTTCTTC. This translates into CASSWSGEGYNEQFF.

The gene calls are TRBV7-9 and TRBJ1-1, with D possibly TRBD1 on 5 matching bases. The ends were cut back, 1 base at V and 11 bases at J, with 20 bases in the middle. Germline V CDR1 and CDR2: SEHNR, FQNEAQ (reference sequence). The CDR3 length is 15 residues. The CDR3 DNA is TGTGCCAGCAGCTTAGGTTGGTTGGGGCTAGTCGTCGCTTTCTTT. This translates into CASSLGWLGLVVAFF.

The V call is TRBV19, the J call TRBJ2-6, with D perhaps matching TRBD2 (5 bases). Germline-derived CDR1 and CDR2 are LNHDA and SQIVND (reference sequence). V lost 5 bases and J lost 0, with 20 bases in between. CDR3 length: 19 residues. The CDR3 DNA is TGTGCCAGTAGTCAACGAGGGTTGCGGGCCTCCTCTGGGGCCAACGTCCTGACTTTC. Amino acid sequence: CASSQRGLRASSGANVLTF.

This clone appeared a single time. The V gene is TRBV7-3, the J gene TRBJ2-7, with D possibly TRBD1 on 6 matching bases. CDR1 SGHTA and CDR2 FQGTGA come from the germline V gene. This CDR3 contains 15 residues. The V end was cut by 1 base, the J end by 8 bases, with 18 bases between. The CDR3 DNA is TGTGCCAGCAGCTTAAAAGGGTCTGGGGGCGGCAAGCAGTACTTC. It yields the protein CASSLKGSGGGKQYF.

The CDR3 nucleotides are TGTGCCAGCAGCCAAGATCGGGCATGGGGAGATTACACCTTC. The encoded protein is CASSQDRAWGDYTF. The J gene is TRBJ1-2, the V gene TRBV14; D unclear. Per germline, CDR1 SGHDN and CDR2 FVKESK. The ends were cut back, 0 bases at V and 11 bases at J, with 16 bases in the middle. The CDR3 consists of 14 residues.

This sequence joins TRBV19 and TRBJ2-1; maybe TRBD2 (5 bases). This CDR3 spans 11 amino acids. Trimming pared 7 bases from V and 9 bases from J, leaving 10 bases between. Germline V gene lookup returns CDR1 LNHDA and CDR2 SQIVND (reference sequence). CDR3 amino acids: CASKGRGEQFF. In DNA form, the CDR3 reads TGTGCCAGTAAGGGCCGGGGTGAGCAGTTCTTC.

The chain joins TRBV10-3 to TRBJ1-1; TRBD1 is a possible D gene (5 bases). CDR3 length: 15 residues. Germline assignment: CDR1 ENHRY and CDR2 SYGVKD. Between the trimmed V and J ends, which lost 4 bases and 0 bases, there was a span of 12 bases. The CDR3 nucleotides read TGTGCCATCAGTGTAGGACAACTCTTGAACACTGAAGCTTTCTTT. Its protein is CAISVGQLLNTEAFF.

The rearrangement uses TRBV6-5 and TRBJ2-7; 11 bases agree with TRBD2. The CDR3 has 14 residues. V shed 6 bases and J 2 bases; nucleotides not matched to a gene: 3. Germline lookup yields CDR1 MNHEY and CDR2 SVGAGI. Here the CDR3 DNA reads TGTGCCAGCAGCAAACTAGCGGGAGCCTACGAGCAGTACTTC. Translation gives CASSKLAGAYEQYF.

About this clone itself: Its ends do not fully match the called genes, so a read error is possible. The chain couples TRBV7-2 to TRBJ2-7, with D perhaps matching TRBD1 (6 bases). In germline, CDR1 is SGHTA, CDR2 FQGNSA. This CDR3 has 16 amino acids. CDR3: CASSLDPAGTPYKQYF. CDR3 in DNA: TGTGCCAGCAGCTTAGATCCCGCAGGGACACCCTACAAGCAGTACTTC.

This clone was counted a single time. J is TRBJ1-2 and V is TRBV5-1; 7 positions agree with TRBD1. The CDR3 covers 15 residues. The germline gives CDR1 SGHRS, CDR2 YFSETQ. Trimming at V came to 4 bases and at J to 7 bases, leaving 13 bases not matched to a gene. The CDR3 sequence is CASSVGTAITTGYTF. In nucleotides, the CDR3 is TGCGCCAGCAGCGTGGGGACAGCCATTACAACTGGCTACACCTTC.

This chain connects TRBV7-9 to TRBJ2-7, with 10 bases lining up with TRBD2. This CDR3 is 15 amino acids long. The germline gives CDR1 SEHNR, CDR2 FQNEAQ (reference sequence). Trimming cost V 4 bases and J 5 bases; bases outside gene matches: 8. CDR3 in DNA: TGTGCCAGCAGCTCCCCTAGCGGGAGCAGAAACGAGCAGTACTTC. This translates into CASSSPSGSRNEQYF. Variable domain in full (rest from reference TRBV7-9 and TRBJ2-7): DTGVSQNPRHKITKRGQNVTFRCDPISEHNRLYWYRQTLGQGPEFLTYFQNEAQLEKSRLLSDRFSAERPKGSFSTLEIQRTEQGDSAMYLCASSSPSGSRNEQYFGPGTRLTVT.

The CDR3 here is CSVERDSTETQYF. DNA of the CDR3: TGCAGCGTGGAAAGGGACAGCACAGAGACCCAGTACTTC. The chain links TRBV29-1 to TRBJ2-5; 7 nucleotides align to TRBD1. Unmatched junction bases numbered 8, after V lost 6 bases and J lost 4 bases. CDR1 and CDR2 from the germline V gene are SQVTM and ANQGSEA. CDR3 length equals 13 residues.

The rearrangement links TRBV5-1 to TRBJ2-5; a weak D match, TRBD2 (6 bases). CDR1 and CDR2 from the germline V gene are SGHRS and YFSETQ. The CDR3 is made up of 16 amino acids. V was cut by 0 bases and J by 5 bases, with 17 bases left in between. As DNA, the CDR3 is TGCGCCAGCAGCTTGGATGGGGGGACCCCGTTGGAGACCCAGTACTTC. Its protein product is CASSLDGGTPLETQYF.

The V call is TRBV30, the J call TRBJ2-2; D might be TRBD2 (5 bases). The CDR3 runs 12 residues. V dropped 3 bases and J dropped 5 bases, with 7 bases sitting between them. Germline V gene sequence: CDR1 GTSNPN, CDR2 SVGIG (reference sequence). The CDR3 nucleotides are TGTGCCTGGAGGCGAGGGACCGGGGAGCTGTTTTTT. This codes for CAWRRGTGELFF.

The chain recombines TRBV4-1 with TRBJ2-7; 14 bases map to TRBD2. The CDR3 totals 15 residues. Germline V gives CDR1 MGHRA, CDR2 YSYEKL. Losses at the gene ends were 6 bases for V and 2 bases for J; bases not matched to a gene: 3. CDR3 protein: CASRRLAGGTYEQYF. CDR3 DNA: TGCGCCAGCAGGCGACTAGCGGGGGGGACCTACGAGCAGTACTTC.

The chain combines TRBV28 with TRBJ2-7; 7 nucleotides align to TRBD2. Germline-derived CDR1 and CDR2 are MDHEN and SYDVKM. This CDR3 has 14 residues. With 1 base clipped from V and 4 bases from J, the junction kept 4 bases outside the gene matches. CDR3 protein: CASSLSASGYEQYF. The CDR3 nucleotides are TGTGCCAGCAGTTTATCGGCTAGCGGTTACGAGCAGTACTTC. The entire variable domain, with the rest obtained from reference TRBV28 and TRBJ2-7, is as follows: DVKVTQSSRYLVKRTGEKVFLECVQDMDHENMFWYRQDPGLGLRLIYFSYDVKMKEKGDIPEGYSVSREKKERFSLILESASTNQTSMYLCASSLSASGYEQYFGPGTRLTVT.

The chain has TRBV11-3 and TRBJ2-7; 11 bases match TRBD1. V lost 1 base, J lost 3 bases, and 2 bases stayed unmatched. Germline CDR1 SGHNT, CDR2 YENEEA. CDR3 size: 15 residues. The CDR3 here is CASSLGTGGIYEQYF. The CDR3 nucleotides are TGTGCCAGCAGCTTAGGGACAGGGGGCATCTACGAGCAGTACTTC.

The chain joins TRBV29-1 to TRBJ1-2, with TRBD1 identical over 9 bases. Trimming took 6 bases from V and 4 from J; bases not matched to a gene: 6. The length of the CDR3 is 13 residues. Germline V gene sequence: CDR1 SQVTM, CDR2 ANQGSEA. DNA for the CDR3: TGCAGCGTCGCGGGACAGGGTTTCTATGGCTACACCTTC. It yields the protein CSVAGQGFYGYTF.

The rearrangement links TRBV3-1 (or the pseudogene TRBV3-2) to TRBJ2-5; the match to TRBD2 covers 8 bases. V was pared by 2 bases and J by 4 bases, with 0 bases of the junction left unmatched. The CDR3 is 13 residues long. CDR1 and CDR2 (germline): LGHDT, YNNKEL (reference sequence). This chain's CDR3 is CASSQRGGETQYF. The CDR3 DNA follows: TGTGCCAGCAGCCAACGGGGGGGAGAGACCCAGTACTTC.